These 15 T cell receptor beta chains were sequenced from one sample in a study of OX40 agonist ivuxolimab in advanced cancers. Using immunoSEQ multiplex PCR, the repertoire was profiled, and TCRdb retains in-frame clones only, with some absent. The table records about 13,000 clones, less than 80% of them present only once. Sequenced here: CD4+ or CD8+ T cells sorted from blood, sampled in a trial of the OX40 agonist ivuxolimab. These receptors originate from an adult with an advanced solid tumor such as melanoma, head and neck, liver or kidney cancer.

This chain links TRBV6-5 with TRBJ1-5, with D unclear. This CDR3 comprises 15 residues. V dropped 5 bases and J dropped 3 bases, with 14 bases sitting between them. CDR1 and CDR2 from the germline V gene are MNHEY and SVGAGI. The CDR3 region is CASSPGIQNNQPQHF. As DNA, the CDR3 is TGTGCCAGCAGTCCCGGAATACAGAACAATCAGCCCCAGCATTTT.

This clone was seen only once. The rearrangement joins TRBV5-5 to TRBJ2-7; D perhaps matches TRBD2 (5 bases). CDR3 length: 15 residues. The germline V gene has CDR1 SGHKS and CDR2 YYEKEE (reference sequence). Trimming left V 3 bases short and J 3 bases short, with 16 bases between. The CDR3 sequence is CASSSTPGGFYEQYF. In DNA, the CDR3 is TGTGCCAGCAGCTCTACCCCAGGCGGGTTCTACGAGCAGTACTTC.

This clone was seen only once. The gene calls are TRBV4-3 and TRBJ2-5; TRBD1 aligns across 7 bases. Germline V gene lookup returns CDR1 LGHNA and CDR2 YSLEER. CDR3 size: 15 residues. Trimming at V came to 2 bases and at J to 4 bases, leaving 7 bases not matched to a gene. The CDR3 here is CASSQSTGVRETQYF. In DNA form, the CDR3 reads TGCGCCAGCAGCCAATCCACAGGGGTTCGAGAGACCCAGTACTTC.

The sample holds one count of this clone. V is TRBV9 and J is TRBJ2-2; weak D call: TRBD2 (5 bases). This CDR3 spans 13 amino acids. Germline CDR1 SGDLS, CDR2 YYNGEE. Between the trimmed V and J ends, which lost 6 bases and 3 bases, there was a span of 9 bases. CDR3 residues: CASTVSDTGELFF. The CDR3 nucleotides are TGTGCCAGCACCGTTAGCGACACCGGGGAGCTGTTTTTT. Complete variable domain (other parts from reference TRBV9 and TRBJ2-2): DSGVTQTPKHLITATGQRVTLRCSPRSGDLSVYWYQQSLDQGLQFLIQYYNGEERAKGNILERFSAQQFPDLHSELNLSSLELGDSALYFCASTVSDTGELFFGEGSRLTVL.

This rearrangement joins TRBV11-3 to TRBJ2-1, with D tentatively TRBD1 (5 bases). CDR3 length equals 15 residues. Trimming removed 4 bases from V and 4 bases from J, with 14 bases in between. The germline V gene encodes CDR1 SGHNT and CDR2 YENEEA. The CDR3 bases are TGTGCCAGCAGCTCCCGGCAGGGTGGTTACAATGAGCAGTTCTTC. Amino acid sequence: CASSSRQGGYNEQFF. Together with reference TRBV11-3 and TRBJ2-1, the CDR3 gives the full variable domain: EAGVVQSPRYKIIEKKQPVAFWCNPISGHNTLYWYLQNLGQGPELLIRYENEEAVDDSQLPKDRFSAERLKGVDSTLKIQPAELGDSAVYLCASSSRQGGYNEQFFGPGTRLTVL.

This clone came up a few times. This chain uses TRBV4-2 with TRBJ1-5, with a possible D match to TRBD1 (5 bases). Germline V CDR1 and CDR2: LGHNA, YNFKEQ. The CDR3 covers 12 residues. The V end lost 5 bases, the J end lost 5 bases, and 7 bases lay between the germline ends. Written as DNA, the CDR3 is TGTGCCAGCAGCTTGGGGGATCAGCCCCAGCATTTT. Translated, it gives CASSLGDQPQHF.

J is TRBJ1-1 and V is TRBV5-1, with a tentative D call TRBD1 (6 bases). The V gene lost 0 bases and the J gene lost 3 bases, with 18 bases spanning the gap. CDR1 is SGHRS and CDR2 is YFSETQ in the germline V gene. CDR3 length: 17 residues. The CDR3 reads CASSLEIRGRAYTEAFF. In nucleotides, the CDR3 is TGCGCCAGCAGCTTGGAGATCAGGGGCAGGGCTTACACTGAAGCTTTCTTT.

The sample holds one count of this clone. The rearrangement joins TRBV5-1 to TRBJ2-2; a weak D match, TRBD2 (6 bases). The CDR3 has 14 residues. The V gene's germline CDR1 is SGHRS and CDR2 YFSETQ. Trimming stripped 1 base from V and 4 bases from J, with 8 bases between. This chain's CDR3 is CASSLRRGTGELFF. CDR3 coding DNA: TGCGCCAGCAGCTTGAGGAGGGGCACCGGGGAGCTGTTTTTT. Full variable domain (rest looked up from reference TRBV5-1 and TRBJ2-2): KAGVTQTPRYLIKTRGQQVTLSCSPISGHRSVSWYQQTPGQGLQFLFEYFSETQRNKGNFPGRFSGRQFSNSRSEMNVSTLELGDSALYLCASSLRRGTGELFFGEGSRLTVL.

This chain uses TRBV5-4 with TRBJ1-2; unclear D gene. The CDR3 has 13 amino acids. V gave up 4 bases and J gave up 1 base, with 8 bases separating them. Germline assignment: CDR1 SGHNT and CDR2 YYREEE (reference sequence). CDR3 sequence: CASSQDLNYGYTF. The CDR3 DNA sequence: TGTGCCAGCAGCCAGGACCTTAACTATGGCTACACCTTC.

This clone was found a few times. The chain joins TRBV19 to TRBJ2-1; 8 bases match TRBD2. The ends lost 5 bases at V and 7 bases at J; junction bases unmatched: 4. The CDR3 is 13 amino acids. Germline CDR1 and CDR2: LNHDA and SQIVND (reference sequence). CDR3 protein: CASSFAGGNEQFF. The CDR3, as DNA: TGTGCCAGTAGTTTCGCGGGGGGTAATGAGCAGTTCTTC.

This rearrangement joins TRBV5-1 to TRBJ2-1; perhaps TRBD2 as D (5 bases). Per the germline V gene, CDR1 is SGHRS and CDR2 is YFSETQ. CDR3 length: 12 amino acids. V was cut by 0 bases and J by 10 bases, with 8 bases left in between. Here the CDR3 reads CASSLGSGEQFF. Here the CDR3 DNA reads TGCGCCAGCAGCTTGGGGTCGGGAGAGCAGTTCTTC.

J is TRBJ2-1 and V is TRBV7-4; perhaps TRBD2 as D (5 bases). From germline, CDR1 is SGHVT and CDR2 SQSDAQ. The CDR3 consists of 14 residues. Trimming took 9 bases from V and 0 from J, leaving 12 bases between them. CDR3 in amino acids: CASRAGSSYNEQFF. Here the CDR3 DNA reads TGTGCCAGTCGCGCTGGGAGCTCCTACAATGAGCAGTTCTTC. Full variable domain (rest looked up from reference TRBV7-4 and TRBJ2-1): GAGVSQSPRYKVAKRGRDVALRCDSISGHVTLYWYRQTLGQGSEVLTYSQSDAQRDKSGRPSGRFSAERPERSVSTLKIQRTEQGDSAVYLCASRAGSSYNEQFFGPGTRLTVL.

This chain uses TRBV9 with TRBJ2-1; tentative D call: TRBD1 (6 bases). The V and J ends lost 0 bases and 9 bases respectively, with 10 bases between them. Germline values: CDR1 SGDLS, CDR2 YYNGEE. The length of the CDR3 is 13 residues. Written as DNA, the CDR3 is TGTGCCAGCAGCGTAGTTCCCAGGGGTGAGCAGTTCTTC. Protein sequence: CASSVVPRGEQFF.

The chain carries TRBV29-1 and TRBJ2-7, with D uncertain. The CDR3 runs to 12 residues. V was trimmed by 4 bases and J by 0 bases, leaving 7 bases between them. Germline lookup yields CDR1 SQVTM and CDR2 ANQGSEA. The CDR3 protein is CSVVGTSYEQYF. The CDR3 bases are TGCAGCGTTGTTGGCACCTCCTACGAGCAGTACTTC.

The chain has TRBV27 and TRBJ2-7; D possibly uses TRBD1 or TRBD2 (5 bases each). Germline loops: CDR1 MNHEY, CDR2 SMNVEV (reference sequence). The length of the CDR3 is 15 residues. V was cut by 0 bases and J by 0 bases, with 9 bases left in between. The CDR3 is CASSLSGVSSYEQYF. As DNA, the CDR3 is TGTGCCAGCAGTTTATCGGGGGTTAGCTCCTACGAGCAGTACTTC.